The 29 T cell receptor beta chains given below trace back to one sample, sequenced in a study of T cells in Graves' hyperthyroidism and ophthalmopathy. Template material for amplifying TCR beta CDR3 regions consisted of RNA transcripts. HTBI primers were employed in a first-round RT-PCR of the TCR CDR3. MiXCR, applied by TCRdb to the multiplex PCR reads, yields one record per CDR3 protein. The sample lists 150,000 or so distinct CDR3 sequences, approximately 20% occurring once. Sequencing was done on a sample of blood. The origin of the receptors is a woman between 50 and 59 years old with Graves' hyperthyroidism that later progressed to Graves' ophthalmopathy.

DNA for the CDR3: TGTGCCAGCAGCGCCCAAGGACTAGCGGGAGTTGGAGGGGCCGGGGAGCTGTTTTTT. It is translated as CASSAQGLAGVGGAGELFF. The chain has TRBV9 and TRBJ2-2, with 13 bases that match TRBD2. V dropped 3 bases and J dropped 6; count of bases not matched to a gene: 14. CDR1 and CDR2 from the germline V gene are SGDLS and YYNGEE. This CDR3 is 19 amino acids long.

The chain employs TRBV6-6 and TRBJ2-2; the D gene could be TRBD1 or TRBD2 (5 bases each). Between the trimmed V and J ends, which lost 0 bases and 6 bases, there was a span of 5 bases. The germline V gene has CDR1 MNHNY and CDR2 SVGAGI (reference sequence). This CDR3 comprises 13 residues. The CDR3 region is CASSYSGPGELFF. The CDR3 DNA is TGTGCCAGCAGTTACTCGGGACCCGGGGAGCTGTTTTTT.

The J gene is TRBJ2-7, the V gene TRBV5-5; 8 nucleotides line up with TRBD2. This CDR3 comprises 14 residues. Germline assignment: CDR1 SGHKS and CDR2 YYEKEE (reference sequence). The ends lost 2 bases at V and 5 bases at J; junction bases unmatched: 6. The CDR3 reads CASSLRGGQDEQYF. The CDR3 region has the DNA TGTGCCAGCAGCTTACGGGGGGGGCAGGACGAGCAGTACTTC.

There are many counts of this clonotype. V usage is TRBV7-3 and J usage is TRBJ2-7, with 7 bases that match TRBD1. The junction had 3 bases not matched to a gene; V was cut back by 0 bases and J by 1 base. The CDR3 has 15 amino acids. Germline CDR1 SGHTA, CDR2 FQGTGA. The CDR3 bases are TGTGCCAGCAGCTTAACGGCAGGGGGTTCCTACGAGCAGTACTTC. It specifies CASSLTAGGSYEQYF.

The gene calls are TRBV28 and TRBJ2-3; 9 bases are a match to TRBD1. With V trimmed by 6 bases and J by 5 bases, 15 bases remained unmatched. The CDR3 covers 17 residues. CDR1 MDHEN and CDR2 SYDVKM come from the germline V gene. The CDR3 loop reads CASSHTIQGADGDTQYF. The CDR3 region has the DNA TGTGCCAGCAGCCATACCATACAGGGGGCGGACGGAGATACGCAGTATTTT.

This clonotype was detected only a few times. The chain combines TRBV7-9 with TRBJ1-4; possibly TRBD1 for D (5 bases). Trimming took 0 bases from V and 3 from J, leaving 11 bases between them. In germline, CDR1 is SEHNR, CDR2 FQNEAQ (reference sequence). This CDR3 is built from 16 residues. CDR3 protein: CASSLAGGASNEKLFF. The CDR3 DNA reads TGTGCCAGCAGCTTAGCCGGCGGGGCTTCTAATGAAAAACTGTTTTTT.

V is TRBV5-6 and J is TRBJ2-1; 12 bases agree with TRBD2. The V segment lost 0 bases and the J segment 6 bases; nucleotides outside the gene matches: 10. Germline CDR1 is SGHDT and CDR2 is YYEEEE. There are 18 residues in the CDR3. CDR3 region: CASSLARGASGRVNEQFF. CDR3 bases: TGTGCCAGCAGCTTGGCCCGGGGGGCTAGCGGGAGGGTCAATGAGCAGTTCTTC.

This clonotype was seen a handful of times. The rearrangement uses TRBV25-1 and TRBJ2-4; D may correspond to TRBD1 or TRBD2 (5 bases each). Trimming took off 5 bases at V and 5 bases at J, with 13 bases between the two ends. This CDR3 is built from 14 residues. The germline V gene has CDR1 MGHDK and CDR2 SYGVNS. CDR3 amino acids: CASSTPGTQNIQYF. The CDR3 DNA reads TGTGCCAGCAGTACCCCCGGGACCCAAAACATTCAGTACTTC.

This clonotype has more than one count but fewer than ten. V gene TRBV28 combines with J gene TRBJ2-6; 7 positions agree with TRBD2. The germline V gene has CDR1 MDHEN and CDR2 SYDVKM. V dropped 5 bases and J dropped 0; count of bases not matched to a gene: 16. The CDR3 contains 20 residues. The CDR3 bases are TGTGCCAGCAGTCCCCGATTGGCGGGAGAGTCGAGCTCTGGGGCCAACGTCCTGACTTTC. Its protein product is CASSPRLAGESSSGANVLTF. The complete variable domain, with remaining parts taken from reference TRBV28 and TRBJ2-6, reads DVKVTQSSRYLVKRTGEKVFLECVQDMDHENMFWYRQDPGLGLRLIYFSYDVKMKEKGDIPEGYSVSREKKERFSLILESASTNQTSMYLCASSPRLAGESSSGANVLTFGAGSRLTVL.

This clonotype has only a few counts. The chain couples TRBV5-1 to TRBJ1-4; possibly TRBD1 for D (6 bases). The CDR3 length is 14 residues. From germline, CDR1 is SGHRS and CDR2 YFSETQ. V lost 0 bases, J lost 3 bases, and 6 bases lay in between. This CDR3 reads CASSLDRANEKLFF. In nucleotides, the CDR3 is TGCGCCAGCAGCTTGGACAGGGCTAATGAAAAACTGTTTTTT.

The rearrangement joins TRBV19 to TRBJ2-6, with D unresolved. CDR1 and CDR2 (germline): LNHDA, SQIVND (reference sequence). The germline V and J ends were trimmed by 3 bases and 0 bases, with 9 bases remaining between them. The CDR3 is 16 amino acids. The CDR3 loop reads CASSISRTSGANVLTF. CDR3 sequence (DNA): TGTGCCAGTAGTATTAGTAGGACCTCTGGGGCCAACGTCCTGACTTTC.

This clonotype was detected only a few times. CDR3 in amino acids: CASSTLGPALLALSYEQYF. In DNA, the CDR3 is TGTGCCAGCAGCACTCTCGGGCCAGCTCTCTTGGCCCTCTCTTACGAGCAGTACTTC. This sequence joins TRBV12-3 or TRBV12-4 and TRBJ2-7; D remains ambiguous. CDR3 size: 19 residues. V lost 6 bases and J lost 4, with 31 bases in between.

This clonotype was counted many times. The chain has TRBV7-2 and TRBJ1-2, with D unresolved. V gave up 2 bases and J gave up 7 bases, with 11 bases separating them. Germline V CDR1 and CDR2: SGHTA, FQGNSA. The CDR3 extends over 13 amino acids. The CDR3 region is CASSLWLNIGYTF. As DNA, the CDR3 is TGTGCCAGCAGCTTATGGCTAAATATTGGCTACACCTTC.

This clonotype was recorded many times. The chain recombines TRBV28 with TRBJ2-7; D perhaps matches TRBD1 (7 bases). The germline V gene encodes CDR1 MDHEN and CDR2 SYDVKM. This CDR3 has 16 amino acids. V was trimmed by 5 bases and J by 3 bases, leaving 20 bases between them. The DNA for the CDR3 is TGTGCCAGCAGTGAACCAGGGGGAAGGGACTTCTACGAGCAGTACTTC. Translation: CASSEPGGRDFYEQYF. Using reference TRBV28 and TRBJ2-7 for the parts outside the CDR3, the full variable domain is DVKVTQSSRYLVKRTGEKVFLECVQDMDHENMFWYRQDPGLGLRLIYFSYDVKMKEKGDIPEGYSVSREKKERFSLILESASTNQTSMYLCASSEPGGRDFYEQYFGPGTRLTVT.

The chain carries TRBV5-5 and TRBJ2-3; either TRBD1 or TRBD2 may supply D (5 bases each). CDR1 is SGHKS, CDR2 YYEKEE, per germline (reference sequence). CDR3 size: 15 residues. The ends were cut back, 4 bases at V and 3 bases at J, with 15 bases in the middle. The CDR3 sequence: CASSVLVGRTDTQYF. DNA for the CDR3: TGTGCCAGCAGCGTGCTAGTGGGACGGACAGATACGCAGTATTTT.

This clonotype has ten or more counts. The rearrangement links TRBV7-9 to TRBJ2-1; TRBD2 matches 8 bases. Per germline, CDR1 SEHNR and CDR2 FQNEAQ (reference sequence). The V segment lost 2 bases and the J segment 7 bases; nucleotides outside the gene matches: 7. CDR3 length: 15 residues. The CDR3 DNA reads TGTGCCAGCAGCTTAACTCGGACTAGCAGGAATGAGCAGTTCTTC. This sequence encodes CASSLTRTSRNEQFF.

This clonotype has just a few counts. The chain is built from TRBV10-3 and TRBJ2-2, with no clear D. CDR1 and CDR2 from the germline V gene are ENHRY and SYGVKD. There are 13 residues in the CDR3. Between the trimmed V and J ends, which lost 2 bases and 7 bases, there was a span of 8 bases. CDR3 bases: TGTGCCATCAGTGAGGTTGAGAGCGGGGAGCTGTTTTTT. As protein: CAISEVESGELFF.

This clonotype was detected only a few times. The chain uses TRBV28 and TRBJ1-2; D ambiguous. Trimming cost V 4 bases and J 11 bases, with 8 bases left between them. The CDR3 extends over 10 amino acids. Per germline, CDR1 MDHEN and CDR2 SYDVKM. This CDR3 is CASSSMFYTF. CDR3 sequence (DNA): TGTGCCAGCAGTTCAATGTTTTACACCTTC.

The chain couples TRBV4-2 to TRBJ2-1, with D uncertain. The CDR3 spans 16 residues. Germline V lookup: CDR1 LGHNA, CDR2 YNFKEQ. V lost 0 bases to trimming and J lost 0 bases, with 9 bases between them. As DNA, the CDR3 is TGTGCCAGCAGCCAAGAACACGAAAGCTCCTACAATGAGCAGTTCTTC. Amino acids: CASSQEHESSYNEQFF.

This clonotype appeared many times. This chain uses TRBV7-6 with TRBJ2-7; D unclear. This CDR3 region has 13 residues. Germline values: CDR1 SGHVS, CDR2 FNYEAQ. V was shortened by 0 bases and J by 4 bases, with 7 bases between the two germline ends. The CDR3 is CASSLAGNYEQYF. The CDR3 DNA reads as TGTGCCAGCAGCTTAGCGGGAAATTACGAGCAGTACTTC.

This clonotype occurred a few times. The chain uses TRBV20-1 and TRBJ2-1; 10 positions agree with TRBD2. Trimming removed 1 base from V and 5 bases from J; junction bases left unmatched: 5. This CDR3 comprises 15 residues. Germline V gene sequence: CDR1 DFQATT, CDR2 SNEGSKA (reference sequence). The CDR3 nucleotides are TGCAGTGCTAGAGTTTTCGGACTAGCGGACAATGAGCAGTTCTTC. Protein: CSARVFGLADNEQFF.

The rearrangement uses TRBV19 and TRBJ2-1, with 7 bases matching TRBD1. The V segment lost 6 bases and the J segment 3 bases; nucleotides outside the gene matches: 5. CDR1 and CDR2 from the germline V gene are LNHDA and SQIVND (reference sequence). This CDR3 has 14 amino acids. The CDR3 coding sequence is TGTGCCAGTAGCGCCGGGACAGTCTACAATGAGCAGTTCTTC. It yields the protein CASSAGTVYNEQFF.

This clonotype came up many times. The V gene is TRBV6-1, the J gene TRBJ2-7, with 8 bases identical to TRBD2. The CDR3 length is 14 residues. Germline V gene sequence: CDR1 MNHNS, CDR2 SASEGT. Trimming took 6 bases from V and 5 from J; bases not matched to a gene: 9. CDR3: CASRQAGASHEQYF. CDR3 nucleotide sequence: TGTGCCAGCAGACAAGCGGGAGCGAGCCACGAGCAGTACTTC.

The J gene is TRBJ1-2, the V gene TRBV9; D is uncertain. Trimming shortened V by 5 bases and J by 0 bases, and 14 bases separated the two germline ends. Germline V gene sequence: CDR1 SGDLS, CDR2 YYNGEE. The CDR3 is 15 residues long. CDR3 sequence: CASSDPAGANYGYTF. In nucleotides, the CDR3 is TGTGCCAGCAGTGACCCGGCGGGAGCTAACTATGGCTACACCTTC.

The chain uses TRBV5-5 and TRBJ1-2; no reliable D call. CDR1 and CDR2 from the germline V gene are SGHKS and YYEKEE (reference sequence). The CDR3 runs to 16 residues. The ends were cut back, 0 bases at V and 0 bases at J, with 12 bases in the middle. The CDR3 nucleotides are TGTGCCAGCAGCTTGGGAGGAGGGCAAGCTAACTATGGCTACACCTTC. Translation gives CASSLGGGQANYGYTF.

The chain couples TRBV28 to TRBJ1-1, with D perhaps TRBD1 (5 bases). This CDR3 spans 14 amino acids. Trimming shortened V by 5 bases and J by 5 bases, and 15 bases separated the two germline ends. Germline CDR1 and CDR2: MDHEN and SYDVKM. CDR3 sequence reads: CASSLQGGGTEAFF. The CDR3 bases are TGTGCCAGCAGTCTCCAGGGTGGGGGAACTGAAGCTTTCTTT.

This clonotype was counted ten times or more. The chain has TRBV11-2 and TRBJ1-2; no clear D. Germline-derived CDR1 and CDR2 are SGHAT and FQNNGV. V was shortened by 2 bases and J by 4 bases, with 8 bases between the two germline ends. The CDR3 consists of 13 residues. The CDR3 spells CASSLSDTYGYTF. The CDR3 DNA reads TGTGCCAGCAGCTTATCCGACACCTATGGCTACACCTTC.

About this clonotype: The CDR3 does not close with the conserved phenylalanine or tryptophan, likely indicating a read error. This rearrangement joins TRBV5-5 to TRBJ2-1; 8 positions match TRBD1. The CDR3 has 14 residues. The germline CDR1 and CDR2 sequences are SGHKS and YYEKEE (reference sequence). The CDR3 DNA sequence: TGTGCCAGCAACTTGGACAGGGTGGCCAATGAGCAGTTCCTC. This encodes CASNLDRVANEQFL.

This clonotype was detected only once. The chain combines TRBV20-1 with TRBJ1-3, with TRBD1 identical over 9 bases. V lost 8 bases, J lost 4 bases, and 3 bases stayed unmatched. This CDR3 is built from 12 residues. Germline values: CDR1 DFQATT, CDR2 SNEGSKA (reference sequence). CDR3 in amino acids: CSIGTGGNTIYF. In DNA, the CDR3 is TGCAGTATTGGGACAGGGGGAAACACCATATATTTT.